Sequencing of this T cell receptor beta chain was carried out in a study of cytomegalovirus exposure and HLA in healthy donors. From germline, CDR1 is SQVTM and CDR2 ANQGSEA. The CDR3 has 14 amino acids. The germline V and J ends were trimmed by 3 bases and 2 bases, with 8 bases remaining between them. The PCR used 60 Vbeta and 13 Jbeta primers. The method was immunoSEQ multiplex PCR; TCRdb's version includes in-frame clones alone and lacks a portion of them. The profile shows about 83,000 clones, more than 65% of them singletons. This TCR was recovered from a man aged 55 to 69 in good health and CMV-seronegative. Sequenced sample: PBMCs. The chain employs TRBV29-1 and TRBJ2-6, with D perhaps matching TRBD1 (5 bases). CDR3 DNA: TGCAGCGTTGACAGGGTAACTGGGGCCAACGTCCTGACTTTC. Encoded protein: CSVDRVTGANVLTF.